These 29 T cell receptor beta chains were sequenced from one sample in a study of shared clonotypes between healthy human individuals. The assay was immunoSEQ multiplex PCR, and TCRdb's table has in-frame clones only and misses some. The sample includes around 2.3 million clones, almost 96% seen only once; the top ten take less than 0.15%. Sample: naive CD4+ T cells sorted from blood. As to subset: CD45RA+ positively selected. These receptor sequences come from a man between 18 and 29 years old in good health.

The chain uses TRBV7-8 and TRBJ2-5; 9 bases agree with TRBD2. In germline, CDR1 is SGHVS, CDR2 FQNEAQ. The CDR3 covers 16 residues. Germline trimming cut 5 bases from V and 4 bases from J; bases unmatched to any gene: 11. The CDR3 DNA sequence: TGTGCCAGCAGCCCAAGGGGGCTAGCGGGAAGAGAGACCCAGTACTTC. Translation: CASSPRGLAGRETQYF.

The CDR3 loop is CASSSPPGTGRSKLFF. The CDR3 nucleotides are TGTGCCAGTAGTAGCCCTCCGGGGACAGGGAGGTCCAAACTGTTTTTT. The chain joins TRBV19 to TRBJ1-4; the match to TRBD1 covers 9 bases. CDR1 is LNHDA and CDR2 is SQIVND in the germline V gene (reference sequence). Trimming cost V 4 bases and J 11 bases; bases outside gene matches: 14. This CDR3 has 16 residues. The full variable domain, in which reference TRBV19 and TRBJ1-4 provide the parts outside the CDR3, is DGGITQSPKYLFRKEGQNVTLSCEQNLNHDAMYWYRQDPGQGLRLIYYSQIVNDFQKGDIAEGYSVSREKKESFPLTVTSAQKNPTAFYLCASSSPPGTGRSKLFFGSGTQLSVL.

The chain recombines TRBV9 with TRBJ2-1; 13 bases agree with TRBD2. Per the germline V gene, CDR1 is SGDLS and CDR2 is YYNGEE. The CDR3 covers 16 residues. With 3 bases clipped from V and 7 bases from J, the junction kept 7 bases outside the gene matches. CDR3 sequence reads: CASSATSGGRLNEQFF. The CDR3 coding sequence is TGTGCCAGCAGCGCGACTAGCGGGGGGCGATTGAATGAGCAGTTCTTC.

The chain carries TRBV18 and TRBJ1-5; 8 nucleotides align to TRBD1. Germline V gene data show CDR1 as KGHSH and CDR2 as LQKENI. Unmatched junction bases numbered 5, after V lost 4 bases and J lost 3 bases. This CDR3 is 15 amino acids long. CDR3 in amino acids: CASSHRDRFNQPQHF. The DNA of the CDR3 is TGTGCCAGCTCACACCGGGACAGGTTCAATCAGCCCCAGCATTTT.

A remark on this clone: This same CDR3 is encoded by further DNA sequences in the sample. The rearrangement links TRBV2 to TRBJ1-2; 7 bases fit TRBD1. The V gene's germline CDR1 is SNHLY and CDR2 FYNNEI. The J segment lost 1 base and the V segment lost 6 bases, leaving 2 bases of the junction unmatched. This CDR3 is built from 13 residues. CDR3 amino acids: CASSRDSNYGYTF. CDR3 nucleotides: TGTGCCAGCAGCCGGGACAGTAACTATGGCTACACCTTC.

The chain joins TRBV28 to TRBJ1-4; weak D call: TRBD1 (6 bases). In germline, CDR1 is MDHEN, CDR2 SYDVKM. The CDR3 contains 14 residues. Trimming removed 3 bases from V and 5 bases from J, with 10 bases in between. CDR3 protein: CASSFRGGNEKLFF. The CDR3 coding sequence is TGTGCCAGCAGTTTTCGAGGGGGGAATGAAAAACTGTTTTTT.

CDR3 sequence: CASSSTGRNTGELFF. DNA of the CDR3: TGCGCCAGCAGCTCTACAGGGAGAAACACCGGGGAGCTGTTTTTT. V is TRBV5-1 and J is TRBJ2-2, with a tentative D call TRBD1 (6 bases). Germline CDR1 is SGHRS and CDR2 is YFSETQ. The V end was cut by 3 bases, the J end by 2 bases, with 11 bases between. This CDR3 has 15 residues. The whole variable domain, remainder taken from reference TRBV5-1 and TRBJ2-2, is KAGVTQTPRYLIKTRGQQVTLSCSPISGHRSVSWYQQTPGQGLQFLFEYFSETQRNKGNFPGRFSGRQFSNSRSEMNVSTLELGDSALYLCASSSTGRNTGELFFGEGSRLTVL.

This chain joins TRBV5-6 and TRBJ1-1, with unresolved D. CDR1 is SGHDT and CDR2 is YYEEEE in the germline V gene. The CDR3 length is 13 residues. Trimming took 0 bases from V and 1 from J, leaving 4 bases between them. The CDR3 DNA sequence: TGTGCCAGCAGCTTGGCCTCGAACACTGAAGCTTTCTTT. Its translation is CASSLASNTEAFF.

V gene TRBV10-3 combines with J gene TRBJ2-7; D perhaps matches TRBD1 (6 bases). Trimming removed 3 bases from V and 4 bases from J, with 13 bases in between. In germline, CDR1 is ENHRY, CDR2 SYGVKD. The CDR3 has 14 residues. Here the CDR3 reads CAISEGTRRYEQYF. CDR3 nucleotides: TGTGCCATCAGTGAAGGGACAAGGCGGTACGAGCAGTACTTC.

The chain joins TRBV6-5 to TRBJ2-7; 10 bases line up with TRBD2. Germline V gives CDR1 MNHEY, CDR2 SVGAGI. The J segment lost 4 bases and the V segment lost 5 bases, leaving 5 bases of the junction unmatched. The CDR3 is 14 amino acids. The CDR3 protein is CASSPTSGPYEQYF. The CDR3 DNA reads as TGTGCCAGCAGTCCGACTAGCGGGCCGTACGAGCAGTACTTC.

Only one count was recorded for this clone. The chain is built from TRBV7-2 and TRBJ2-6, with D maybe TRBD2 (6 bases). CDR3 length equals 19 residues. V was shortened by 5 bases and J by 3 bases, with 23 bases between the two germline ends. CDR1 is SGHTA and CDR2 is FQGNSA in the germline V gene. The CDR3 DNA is TGTGCCAGCAGCCGTCAACGGTTGCGGGGCCTCTTTGGGGCCAACGTCCTGACTTTC. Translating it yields CASSRQRLRGLFGANVLTF.

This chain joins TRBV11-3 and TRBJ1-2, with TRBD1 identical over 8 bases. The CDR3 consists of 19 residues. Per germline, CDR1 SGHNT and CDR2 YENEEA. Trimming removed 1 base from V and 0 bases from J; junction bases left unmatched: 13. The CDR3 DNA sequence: TGTGCCAGCAGCTTAGCCGGGGGACAGGCATTTTCCCCTAACTATGGCTACACCTTC. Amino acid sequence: CASSLAGGQAFSPNYGYTF.

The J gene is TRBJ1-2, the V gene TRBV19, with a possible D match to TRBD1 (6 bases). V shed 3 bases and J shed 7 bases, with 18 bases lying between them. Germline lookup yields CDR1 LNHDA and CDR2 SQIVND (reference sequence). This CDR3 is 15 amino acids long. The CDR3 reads CASSIGPGEVGGYTF. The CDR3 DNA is TGTGCCAGTAGTATCGGGCCAGGGGAGGTTGGTGGCTACACCTTC.

The CDR3 region is CASSSARTTTGPYGYTF. The CDR3 DNA reads as TGCGCCAGCAGCTCCGCCCGTACGACTACAGGGCCCTATGGCTACACCTTC. V gene TRBV5-1 combines with J gene TRBJ1-2; a possible D gene is TRBD1 (6 bases). V lost 3 bases to trimming and J lost 4 bases, with 22 bases between them. In germline, CDR1 is SGHRS, CDR2 YFSETQ. CDR3 size: 17 residues.

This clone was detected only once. The CDR3 protein is CAWLGQGGKNIQYF. The CDR3 DNA reads TGTGCCTGGTTGGGACAGGGGGGCAAAAACATTCAGTACTTC. The chain combines TRBV30 with TRBJ2-4; 11 bases are shared with TRBD1. The CDR3 has 14 residues. Trimming cost V 5 bases and J 3 bases; bases outside gene matches: 3. Germline V gives CDR1 GTSNPN, CDR2 SVGIG (reference sequence).

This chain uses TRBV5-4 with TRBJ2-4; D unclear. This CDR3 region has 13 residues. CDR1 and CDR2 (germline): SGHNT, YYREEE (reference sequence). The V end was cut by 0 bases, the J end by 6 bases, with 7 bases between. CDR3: CASSLGGINIQYF. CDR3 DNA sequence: TGTGCCAGCAGCTTGGGGGGAATAAACATTCAGTACTTC.

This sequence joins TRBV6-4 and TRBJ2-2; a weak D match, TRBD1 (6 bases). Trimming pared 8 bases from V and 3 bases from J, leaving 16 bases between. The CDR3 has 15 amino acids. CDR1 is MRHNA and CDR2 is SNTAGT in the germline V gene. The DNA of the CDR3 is TGTGCCAGCCGACCTCAGGGGCTGGACACCGGGGAGCTGTTTTTT. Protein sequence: CASRPQGLDTGELFF.

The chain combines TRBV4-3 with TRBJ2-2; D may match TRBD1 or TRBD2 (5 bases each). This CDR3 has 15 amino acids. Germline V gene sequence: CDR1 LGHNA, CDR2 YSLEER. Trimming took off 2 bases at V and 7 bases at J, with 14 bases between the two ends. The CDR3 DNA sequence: TGCGCCAGCAGCCAACTGGGCCAGGGAGTCGGGGAGCTGTTTTTT. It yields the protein CASSQLGQGVGELFF.

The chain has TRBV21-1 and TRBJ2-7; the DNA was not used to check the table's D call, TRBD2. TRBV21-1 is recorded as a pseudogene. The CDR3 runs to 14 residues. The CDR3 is CASVPRSGTYEQYF. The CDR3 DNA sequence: TGTGCCAGCGTGCCGAGGTCTGGAACCTACGAGCAGTACTTC.

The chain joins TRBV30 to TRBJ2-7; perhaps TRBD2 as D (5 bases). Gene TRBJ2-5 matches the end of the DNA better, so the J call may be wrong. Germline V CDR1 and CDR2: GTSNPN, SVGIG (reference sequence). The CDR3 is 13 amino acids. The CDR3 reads CAWSLRAGETQYF. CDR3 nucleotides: TGTGCCTGGAGTCTTCGGGCGGGAGAGACCCAGTACTTC.

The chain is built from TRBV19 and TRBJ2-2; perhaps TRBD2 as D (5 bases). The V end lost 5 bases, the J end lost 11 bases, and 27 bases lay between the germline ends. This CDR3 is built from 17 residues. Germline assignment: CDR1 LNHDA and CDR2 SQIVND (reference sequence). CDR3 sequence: CASSPVSFGGGLAELFF. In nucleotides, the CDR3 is TGTGCCAGTAGTCCGGTTTCCTTTGGCGGAGGCCTTGCCGAGCTGTTTTTT.

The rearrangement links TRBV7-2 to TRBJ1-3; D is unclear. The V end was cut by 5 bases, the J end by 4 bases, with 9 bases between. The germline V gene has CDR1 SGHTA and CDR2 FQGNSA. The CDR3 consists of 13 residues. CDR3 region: CASSTNGGNTIYF. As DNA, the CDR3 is TGTGCCAGCAGCACGAACGGAGGAAACACCATATATTTT. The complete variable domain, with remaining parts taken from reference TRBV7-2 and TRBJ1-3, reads GAGVSQSPSNKVTEKGKDVELRCDPISGHTALYWYRQSLGQGLEFLIYFQGNSAPDKSGLPSDRFSAERTGGSVSTLTIQRTQQEDSAVYLCASSTNGGNTIYFGEGSWLTVV.

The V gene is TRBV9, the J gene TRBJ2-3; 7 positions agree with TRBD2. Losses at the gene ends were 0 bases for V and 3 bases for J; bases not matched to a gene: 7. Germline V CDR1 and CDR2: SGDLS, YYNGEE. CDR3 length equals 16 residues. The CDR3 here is CASSVGAGDRTDTQYF. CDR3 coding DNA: TGTGCCAGCAGCGTAGGGGCGGGAGATCGGACAGATACGCAGTATTTT.

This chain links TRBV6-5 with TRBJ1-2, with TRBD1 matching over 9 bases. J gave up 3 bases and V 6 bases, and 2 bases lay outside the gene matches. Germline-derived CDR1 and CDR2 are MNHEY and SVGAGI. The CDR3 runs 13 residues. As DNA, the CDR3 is TGTGCCAGCAGGGGGACAGGGTACTATGGCTACACCTTC. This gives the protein CASRGTGYYGYTF.

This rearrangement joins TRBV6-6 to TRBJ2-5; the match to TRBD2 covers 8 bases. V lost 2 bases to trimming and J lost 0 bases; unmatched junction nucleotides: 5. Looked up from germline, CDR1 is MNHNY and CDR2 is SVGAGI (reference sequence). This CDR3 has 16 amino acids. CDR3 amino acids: CASSYPPSGYQETQYF. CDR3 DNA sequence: TGTGCCAGCAGTTACCCGCCTAGCGGGTACCAAGAGACCCAGTACTTC.

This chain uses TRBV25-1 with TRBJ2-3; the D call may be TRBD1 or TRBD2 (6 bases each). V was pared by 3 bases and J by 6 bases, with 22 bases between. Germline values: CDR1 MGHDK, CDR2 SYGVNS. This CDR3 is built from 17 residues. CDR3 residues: CASSDHLGAEGGDTQYF. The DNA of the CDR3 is TGTGCCAGCAGTGACCACTTAGGAGCGGAAGGGGGGGATACGCAGTATTTT. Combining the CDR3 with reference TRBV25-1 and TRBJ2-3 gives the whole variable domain EADIYQTPRYLVIGTGKKITLECSQTMGHDKMYWYQQDPGMELHLIHYSYGVNSTEKGDLSSESTVSRIRTEHFPLTLESARPSHTSQYLCASSDHLGAEGGDTQYFGPGTRLTVL.

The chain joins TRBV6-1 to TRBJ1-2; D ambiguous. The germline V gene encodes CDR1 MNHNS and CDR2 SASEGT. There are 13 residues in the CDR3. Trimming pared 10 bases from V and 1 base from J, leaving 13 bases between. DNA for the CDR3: TGTGCCAACCAGAATACAGATAACTATGGCTACACCTTC. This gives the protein CANQNTDNYGYTF.

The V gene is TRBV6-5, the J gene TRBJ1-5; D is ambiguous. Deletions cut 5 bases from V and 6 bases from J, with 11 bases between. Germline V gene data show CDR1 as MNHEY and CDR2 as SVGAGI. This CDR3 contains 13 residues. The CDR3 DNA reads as TGTGCCAGCAGTAACCGTTGGGGTCAGCCCCAGCATTTT. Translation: CASSNRWGQPQHF.

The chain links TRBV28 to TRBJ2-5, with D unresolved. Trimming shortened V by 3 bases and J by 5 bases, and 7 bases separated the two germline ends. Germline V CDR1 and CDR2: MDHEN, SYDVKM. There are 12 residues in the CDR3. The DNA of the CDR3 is TGTGCCAGCAGTTTCGGCGGCGAGACCCAGTACTTC. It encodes CASSFGGETQYF.